This TCR beta chain was documented in a study of regulatory T cells in long-lasting Graves disease. Regarding the study as a whole: Small numbers of samples may have cut accuracy.

Building the TCR beta libraries relied on iRepertoire HTBI primers, and CDR3 regions underwent Arm-PCR. TCRdb re-called the multiplex PCR reads with MiXCR, one entry per CDR3 protein. Here the sample spans roughly 400,000 distinct CDR3 sequences, under 25% being singletons. Time point reported: persistent/refractory GD, antithyroid drugs over 5 years with positive TRAb. Extracted RNA from PBMCs served as the source of the TCR library. Doctors identified Graves' disease using the American Thyroid Association guidelines. In this cohort, patients came from an endocrinology department located in Xi'an, China. The germline CDR1 and CDR2 sequences are SGHTA and FQGNSA. With V trimmed by 4 bases and J by 0 bases, 6 bases remained unmatched. This CDR3 contains 17 residues. A note on this clonotype: The antigen remains undetermined.

The sample was peripheral blood mononuclear cells (PBMCs), taken when the disease was refractory, from a patient treated with antithyroid drugs. J is TRBJ1-4 and V is TRBV7-2; TRBD1 matches 9 bases. This receptor was obtained from a female donor with Graves disease. DNA for the CDR3: TGTGCCAGCAGCTCGGGACAGGGTACCGCAACTAATGAAAAACTGTTTTTT. It translates to CASSSGQGTATNEKLFF.